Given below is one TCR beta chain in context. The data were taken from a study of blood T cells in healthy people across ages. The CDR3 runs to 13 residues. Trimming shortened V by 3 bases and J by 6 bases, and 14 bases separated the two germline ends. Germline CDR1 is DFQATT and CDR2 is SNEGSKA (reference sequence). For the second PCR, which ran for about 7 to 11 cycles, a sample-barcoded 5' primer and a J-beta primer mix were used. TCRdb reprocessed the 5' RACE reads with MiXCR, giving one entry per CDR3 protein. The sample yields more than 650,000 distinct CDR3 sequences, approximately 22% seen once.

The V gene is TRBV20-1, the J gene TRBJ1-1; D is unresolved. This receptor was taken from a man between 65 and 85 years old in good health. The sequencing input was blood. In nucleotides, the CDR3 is TGCAGTGCTAGTGAGCCGGGGAGGGCTGAAGCTTTCTTT. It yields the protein CSASEPGRAEAFF.